These 30 T cell receptor beta chains originate from one sample sequenced in a study of blood T cell repertoires in COVID-19. Sequencing used immunoSEQ multiplex PCR; TCRdb keeps in-frame clones, though not all of them. The profile shows hundreds of thousands of clones, 70% to 90% of them singletons. Input material: peripheral blood. The receptors shown here come from a woman aged 18-30 years with acute or convalescent COVID-19.

The chain recombines TRBV5-1 with TRBJ1-1; 10 nucleotides line up with TRBD1. The CDR3 is 15 amino acids. Germline values: CDR1 SGHRS, CDR2 YFSETQ. The V segment lost 4 bases and the J segment 6 bases; nucleotides outside the gene matches: 9. DNA of the CDR3: TGCGCCAGCAGCGGCGTCGACAGGGGGCCCGCTGAAGCTTTCTTT. Amino acids: CASSGVDRGPAEAFF.

The gene calls are TRBV5-5 and TRBJ1-2, with D uncertain. In germline, CDR1 is SGHKS, CDR2 YYEKEE (reference sequence). This CDR3 comprises 13 residues. V was trimmed by 4 bases and J by 4 bases, leaving 11 bases between them. CDR3 sequence: CASSPGIGYGYTF. In nucleotides, the CDR3 is TGTGCCAGCAGCCCGGGGATTGGCTATGGCTACACCTTC. The full variable domain, completed using reference TRBV5-5 and TRBJ1-2, is DAGVTQSPTHLIKTRGQQVTLRCSPISGHKSVSWYQQVLGQGPQFIFQYYEKEERGRGNFPDRFSARQFPNYSSELNVNALLLGDSALYLCASSPGIGYGYTFGSGTRLTVV.

The CDR3 protein is CAISDGLAGDDPSYNEQFF. The CDR3 bases are TGTGCCATCAGTGACGGACTAGCGGGGGACGATCCCTCCTACAATGAGCAGTTCTTC. J is TRBJ2-1 and V is TRBV10-3, with 13 bases fitting TRBD2. The V segment lost 3 bases and the J segment 0 bases; nucleotides outside the gene matches: 8. The germline V gene encodes CDR1 ENHRY and CDR2 SYGVKD. The CDR3 consists of 19 residues.

This rearrangement joins TRBV5-1 to TRBJ1-5, with no clear D. This CDR3 has 15 amino acids. The germline V and J ends were trimmed by 0 bases and 2 bases, with 9 bases remaining between them. In germline, CDR1 is SGHRS, CDR2 YFSETQ. The CDR3 DNA sequence: TGCGCCAGCAGCTTGGGCGACACGGGCAATCAGCCCCAGCATTTT. Translating it yields CASSLGDTGNQPQHF. Variable domain in full (rest from reference TRBV5-1 and TRBJ1-5): KAGVTQTPRYLIKTRGQQVTLSCSPISGHRSVSWYQQTPGQGLQFLFEYFSETQRNKGNFPGRFSGRQFSNSRSEMNVSTLELGDSALYLCASSLGDTGNQPQHFGDGTRLSIL.

V is TRBV3-1 (or the pseudogene TRBV3-2) and J is TRBJ2-3; D is unresolved. Germline CDR1 reads LGHDT; CDR2 reads YNNKEL (reference sequence). This CDR3 contains 13 residues. Between the trimmed V and J ends, which lost 2 bases and 0 bases, there was a span of 3 bases. The CDR3 here is CASSQPSTDTQYF. CDR3 DNA sequence: TGTGCCAGCAGCCAACCGAGCACAGATACGCAGTATTTT.

The chain links TRBV30 to TRBJ1-2; 11 bases match TRBD1. The CDR3 sequence is 15 residues long. J was trimmed by 0 bases and V by 1 base; bases with no gene match: 1. Germline CDR1 GTSNPN, CDR2 SVGIG (reference sequence). The CDR3 sequence is CAWSGGQGANYGYTF. In nucleotides, the CDR3 is TGTGCCTGGAGTGGGGGACAGGGGGCTAACTATGGCTACACCTTC.

The genes are TRBV19 and TRBJ2-7, with TRBD2 identical over 8 bases. Losses at the gene ends were 2 bases for V and 3 bases for J; bases not matched to a gene: 6. The CDR3 extends over 15 amino acids. CDR1 and CDR2 (germline): LNHDA, SQIVND (reference sequence). The DNA of the CDR3 is TGTGCCAGTAGTATACGCGGGGGGACCGGCTACGAGCAGTACTTC. It yields the protein CASSIRGGTGYEQYF.

CDR3 sequence: CASSWGDRQEAFF. The CDR3 DNA follows: TGTGCCAGCAGTTGGGGTGACAGGCAAGAAGCTTTCTTT. V usage is TRBV12-3 or TRBV12-4 and J usage is TRBJ1-1, with D perhaps matching TRBD1 (6 bases). The CDR3 length is 13 residues. V lost 4 bases, J lost 8 bases, and 14 bases lay in between.

The table lists this clone with a few counts. Sequence at one end of the junction differs from germline and may be a read error. The chain recombines TRBV9 with TRBJ1-1; the D is unclear. CDR1 and CDR2 from the germline V gene are SGDLS and YYNGEE. This CDR3 has 8 amino acids. The CDR3: CASSPGIF. The DNA for the CDR3 is TGTGCCAGCAGCCCAGGTATCTTT.

The rearrangement uses TRBV2 and TRBJ1-2; D gene unclear. Germline V lookup: CDR1 SNHLY, CDR2 FYNNEI. V was pared by 5 bases and J by 4 bases, with 14 bases between. The CDR3 runs to 14 residues. Here the CDR3 reads CASSSLREIYGYTF. CDR3 in DNA: TGTGCCAGCAGTTCCCTAAGGGAGATCTATGGCTACACCTTC.

The chain has TRBV7-9 and TRBJ1-4; a possible D gene is TRBD1 (5 bases). Germline CDR1 reads SEHNR; CDR2 reads FQNEAQ (reference sequence). The CDR3 is 15 residues long. Trimming shortened V by 8 bases and J by 7 bases, and 20 bases separated the two germline ends. The chain's CDR3 is CASGNRTLTAEKLFF. The DNA of the CDR3 is TGTGCCAGCGGTAACAGGACCTTAACGGCTGAAAAACTGTTTTTT.

The CDR3 is CASSHTDREETQYF. CDR3 DNA: TGTGCCAGCAGCCACACTGACAGGGAAGAGACCCAGTACTTC. The J gene is TRBJ2-5, the V gene TRBV4-2, with TRBD1 matching over 7 bases. CDR1 is LGHNA and CDR2 is YNFKEQ in the germline V gene. The CDR3 contains 14 residues. The trim removed 3 bases at V and 3 bases at J, leaving 4 bases unmatched.

This clone was seen ten or more times. V usage is TRBV2 and J usage is TRBJ1-1; tentatively, D is TRBD1 (6 bases). Trimming removed 8 bases from V and 1 base from J, with 8 bases in between. Germline CDR1 and CDR2: SNHLY and FYNNEI. The CDR3 sequence is 12 residues long. CDR3 bases: TGTGCCAGCTGGACAGCGAACACTGAAGCTTTCTTT. Protein sequence: CASWTANTEAFF.

This chain connects TRBV7-9 to TRBJ1-4; D not resolved. The CDR3 has 11 residues. Germline lookup yields CDR1 SEHNR and CDR2 FQNEAQ (reference sequence). V lost 4 bases and J lost 8, with 5 bases in between. The CDR3 region is CASSSSEKLFF. CDR3 DNA: TGTGCCAGCAGCTCATCCGAAAAACTGTTTTTT.

V usage is TRBV9 and J usage is TRBJ2-2; TRBD1 agrees at 7 bases. Trimming at V came to 0 bases and at J to 2 bases, leaving 4 bases not matched to a gene. This CDR3 spans 16 amino acids. Germline CDR1 and CDR2: SGDLS and YYNGEE. CDR3 bases: TGTGCCAGCAGCGTAGTAGGGACAGTCAACACCGGGGAGCTGTTTTTT. Translated: CASSVVGTVNTGELFF.

This clone was detected only once. The V and J genes are TRBV5-6 and TRBJ1-2, with 8 bases identical to TRBD1. Trimming removed 5 bases from V and 4 bases from J; junction bases left unmatched: 10. The CDR3 has 15 amino acids. Looked up from germline, CDR1 is SGHDT and CDR2 is YYEEEE. CDR3 residues: CASSYPGTGLYGYTF. In DNA, the CDR3 is TGTGCCAGCAGTTATCCTGGGACAGGCCTCTATGGCTACACCTTC.

V and J are TRBV14 and TRBJ1-4; the D is unclear. Germline V lookup: CDR1 SGHDN, CDR2 FVKESK. V was shortened by 2 bases and J by 8 bases, with 3 bases between the two germline ends. The length of the CDR3 is 11 residues. In DNA form, the CDR3 reads TGTGCCAGCAGCCAACGGGAAAAACTGTTTTTT. This codes for CASSQREKLFF.

A note on this clone: The conserved phenylalanine or tryptophan normally closing the CDR3 is absent here, so this likely arose from a read error. No DNA is shown, since the ends of the CDR3 on it are uncertain; the CDR3 is the one TCRdb lists. The chain is built from TRBV20-1 and TRBJ1-2; the tabulated D call, TRBD1, remains unverified against the DNA. Germline V gene lookup returns CDR1 DFQATT and CDR2 SNEGSKA (reference sequence). The CDR3 has 11 amino acids, counting both end residues. CDR3 region: CSARDHPLGRV.

The J gene is TRBJ1-6, the V gene TRBV2, with 7 bases lining up with TRBD1. V trimming: 5 bases; J trimming: 9 bases; junction bases outside the gene matches: 7. CDR1 and CDR2 (germline): SNHLY, FYNNEI. This CDR3 has 14 amino acids. CDR3: CASSITGVISPLHF. CDR3 nucleotides: TGTGCCAGCAGTATCACAGGGGTTATTTCACCCCTCCACTTT. Full variable domain (rest looked up from reference TRBV2 and TRBJ1-6): EPEVTQTPSHQVTQMGQEVILRCVPISNHLYFYWYRQILGQKVEFLVSFYNNEISEKSEIFDDQFSVERPDGSNFTLKIRSTKLEDSAMYFCASSITGVISPLHFGNGTRLTVT.

The J gene is TRBJ2-1, the V gene TRBV12-3 or TRBV12-4; 8 bases fit TRBD2. The CDR3 extends over 12 amino acids. Unmatched junction bases numbered 5, after V lost 7 bases and J lost 9 bases. In DNA form, the CDR3 reads TGTGCCAGCACCTCGGGGGGGGTTGAGCAGTTCTTC. This codes for CASTSGGVEQFF.

There are a few counts of this clone. V gene TRBV2 combines with J gene TRBJ1-3; D might be TRBD1 (6 bases). This CDR3 is 14 amino acids long. Germline V gene data show CDR1 as SNHLY and CDR2 as FYNNEI. With 9 bases removed from V and 11 bases from J, the gap between germline ends came to 23 bases. As DNA, the CDR3 is TGTGCCAGTGAGCAAACGGCAGGGGCCCTTGCCATATATTTT. It yields the protein CASEQTAGALAIYF.

This chain uses TRBV3-1 (or the pseudogene TRBV3-2) with TRBJ2-3; 8 nucleotides agree with TRBD2. Germline CDR1 reads LGHDT; CDR2 reads YNNKEL (reference sequence). The CDR3 has 16 residues. With 5 bases clipped from V and 0 bases from J, the junction kept 7 bases outside the gene matches. The CDR3 sequence: CASSSQRGRSTDTQYF. Written as DNA, the CDR3 is TGTGCCAGCAGCTCCCAGCGGGGGCGGAGCACAGATACGCAGTATTTT.

This clone has more than one count but fewer than ten. The gene calls are TRBV28 and TRBJ1-5; 8 nucleotides align to TRBD1. This CDR3 comprises 15 residues. J was trimmed by 2 bases and V by 5 bases; bases with no gene match: 5. CDR1 and CDR2 (germline): MDHEN, SYDVKM. The CDR3 is CASSLTGGGNQPQHF. The CDR3 DNA reads TGTGCCAGCAGTCTTACAGGGGGTGGCAATCAGCCCCAGCATTTT.

This rearrangement joins TRBV7-9 to TRBJ1-2; perhaps TRBD1 as D (5 bases). V was pared by 5 bases and J by 5 bases, with 18 bases between. Germline V gene lookup returns CDR1 SEHNR and CDR2 FQNEAQ (reference sequence). The CDR3 totals 15 residues. The CDR3 DNA follows: TGTGCCAGCAGCAACCCCCGGGCAGGGAAGTATGGCTACACCTTC. Encoded protein: CASSNPRAGKYGYTF.

V gene TRBV6-5 combines with J gene TRBJ1-4; D is possibly TRBD1 (6 bases). The CDR3 runs to 15 residues. The V and J ends lost 6 bases and 0 bases respectively, with 11 bases between them. Germline V gives CDR1 MNHEY, CDR2 SVGAGI. As DNA, the CDR3 is TGTGCCAGCAGACGGGACACACCAACTAATGAAAAACTGTTTTTT. Translating it yields CASRRDTPTNEKLFF.

The chain has TRBV15 and TRBJ1-5; 9 bases are shared with TRBD1. CDR3 length: 16 amino acids. V shed 5 bases and J 0 bases; nucleotides not matched to a gene: 5. The germline V gene has CDR1 LNHNV and CDR2 YYDKDF (reference sequence). The CDR3 reads CATSSRTGVSNQPQHF. The DNA of the CDR3 is TGTGCCACCAGCTCAAGGACAGGGGTTAGCAATCAGCCCCAGCATTTT.

The V call is TRBV15, the J call TRBJ2-3; 8 positions match TRBD1. The CDR3 covers 17 residues. Per the germline V gene, CDR1 is LNHNV and CDR2 is YYDKDF (reference sequence). The V gene end was trimmed by 2 bases and the J gene end by 0 bases; junction bases not matched to a gene: 7. In nucleotides, the CDR3 is TGTGCCACCAGCAGACCAGACAGGGGCCTTAGCACAGATACGCAGTATTTT. It specifies CATSRPDRGLSTDTQYF.

V usage is TRBV5-1 and J usage is TRBJ1-6; perhaps TRBD1 as D (6 bases). With 0 bases removed from V and 6 bases from J, the gap between germline ends came to 7 bases. This CDR3 has 14 residues. Germline CDR1 is SGHRS and CDR2 is YFSETQ. The CDR3 sequence is CASSLGTANSPLHF. As DNA, the CDR3 is TGCGCCAGCAGCTTGGGGACAGCTAATTCACCCCTCCACTTT.

This chain uses TRBV9 with TRBJ2-6, with 10 bases fitting TRBD2. The CDR3 is 17 residues long. CDR1 is SGDLS, CDR2 YYNGEE, per germline. V lost 0 bases, J lost 0 bases, and 0 bases stayed unmatched. This CDR3 is CASSVVAGGSGANVLTF. The CDR3 DNA reads as TGTGCCAGCAGCGTAGTAGCGGGGGGCTCTGGGGCCAACGTCCTGACTTTC. The full variable domain, its missing parts supplied by reference TRBV9 and TRBJ2-6, is DSGVTQTPKHLITATGQRVTLRCSPRSGDLSVYWYQQSLDQGLQFLIQYYNGEERAKGNILERFSAQQFPDLHSELNLSSLELGDSALYFCASSVVAGGSGANVLTFGAGSRLTVL.

This chain joins TRBV9 and TRBJ1-6; TRBD1 matches 7 bases. From germline, CDR1 is SGDLS and CDR2 YYNGEE. The trim removed 0 bases at V and 6 bases at J, leaving 9 bases unmatched. CDR3 size: 17 residues. The CDR3, as DNA: TGTGCCAGCAGCGTAGCTAACAGGGGCACCATTAATTCACCCCTCCACTTT. This codes for CASSVANRGTINSPLHF.